Below, 30 T cell receptor beta chains from the same sample are listed, as sequenced in a study of T-cell reconstitution after alpha-beta-depleted transplantation in children. Preparation of the TCRbeta library used unique molecular identifiers. TCRdb recomputed calls from the PCR reads with MiXCR, one row per CDR3 protein. The sample has about 300,000 distinct CDR3 sequences; about a tenth are singletons. The sequenced sample was PBMCs, obtained before TCRalphabeta/CD19-depleted stem cell transplant. These receptor sequences come from a boy less than two years old with acute myeloid leukemia, due to receive a stem cell transplant.

This clonotype was recorded at least ten times. This sequence joins TRBV7-2 and TRBJ2-5, with unresolved D. Germline lookup yields CDR1 SGHTA and CDR2 FQGNSA. V was cut by 1 base and J by 2 bases, with 11 bases left in between. The CDR3 has 15 residues. The CDR3 DNA reads as TGTGCCAGCAGCTTAGTCGCGGCCCAGCAAGAGACCCAGTACTTC. Translated, it gives CASSLVAAQQETQYF.

This chain joins TRBV6-1 and TRBJ2-3, with 7 bases aligning to TRBD1. CDR3 length: 15 amino acids. Germline values: CDR1 MNHNS, CDR2 SASEGT. The trim removed 3 bases at V and 5 bases at J, leaving 8 bases unmatched. The CDR3 reads CASSDPRDSGDTQYF. CDR3 nucleotide sequence: TGTGCCAGCAGTGACCCCCGGGACAGTGGAGATACGCAGTATTTT.

This clonotype was counted ten times or more. V and J are TRBV28 and TRBJ2-5, with 11 bases aligning to TRBD2. Trimming removed 0 bases from V and 2 bases from J; junction bases left unmatched: 2. The CDR3 is 16 amino acids. Looked up from germline, CDR1 is MDHEN and CDR2 is SYDVKM. The DNA of the CDR3 is TGTGCCAGCAGTTTATGGACTAGCGGGGAGCAAGAGACCCAGTACTTC. Translated: CASSLWTSGEQETQYF.

This sequence joins TRBV18 and TRBJ2-5; TRBD2 matches at 12 bases. The V gene end was trimmed by 3 bases and the J gene end by 2 bases; junction bases not matched to a gene: 7. This CDR3 is built from 17 residues. Germline lookup yields CDR1 KGHSH and CDR2 LQKENI. CDR3 sequence: CASSPTTSGRSQETQYF. The CDR3 nucleotides read TGTGCCAGCTCACCGACTACTAGCGGGAGGTCTCAAGAGACCCAGTACTTC.

This clonotype showed up many times. The chain employs TRBV12-3 or TRBV12-4 and TRBJ2-5; D unclear. CDR3 size: 12 residues. V lost 4 bases and J 1 base, leaving 4 bases between the germline ends. CDR3 sequence: CASSWTQETQYF. The CDR3 region has the DNA TGTGCCAGCAGTTGGACCCAAGAGACCCAGTACTTC.

This clonotype was detected ten times or more. V gene TRBV7-2 combines with J gene TRBJ2-2; D uncertain. V shed 5 bases and J shed 5 bases, with 9 bases lying between them. The CDR3 contains 13 residues. Germline assignment: CDR1 SGHTA and CDR2 FQGNSA. In DNA form, the CDR3 reads TGTGCCAGCAGCCCGCGGTGGACCGGGGAGCTGTTTTTT. Protein: CASSPRWTGELFF.

The rearrangement joins TRBV30 to TRBJ2-2; 9 positions agree with TRBD2. Germline trimming cut 5 bases from V and 6 bases from J; bases unmatched to any gene: 7. Germline lookup yields CDR1 GTSNPN and CDR2 SVGIG (reference sequence). This CDR3 is 14 amino acids long. The CDR3 reads CAWPAGGPAGELFF. For the CDR3, the DNA is TGTGCCTGGCCAGCGGGGGGCCCCGCCGGGGAGCTGTTTTTT. Full variable domain (outside the CDR3, taken from reference TRBV30 and TRBJ2-2): SQTIHQWPATLVQPVGSPLSLECTVEGTSNPNLYWYRQAAGRGLQLLFYSVGIGQISSEVPQNLSASRPQDRQFILSSKKLLLSDSGFYLCAWPAGGPAGELFFGEGSRLTVL.

This clonotype was observed many times. V gene TRBV5-1 combines with J gene TRBJ2-5, with TRBD2 matching over 11 bases. The CDR3 is 14 residues long. V shed 7 bases, J shed 5 bases, and the junction held 7 bases outside the gene matches. Germline assignment: CDR1 SGHRS and CDR2 YFSETQ. The CDR3 DNA is TGCGCCAGCCGCCGACTAGCGGGAAAGGAGACCCAGTACTTC. Translation: CASRRLAGKETQYF.

This clonotype has ten or more counts. The chain carries TRBV12-3 or TRBV12-4 and TRBJ2-1, with 8 bases lining up with TRBD2. This CDR3 comprises 15 residues. With V trimmed by 2 bases and J by 6 bases, 6 bases remained unmatched. The CDR3 nucleotides read TGTGCCAGCAGTTTACCCGGGAGGGTGCGCAATGAGCAGTTCTTC. Translating gives CASSLPGRVRNEQFF.

This chain links TRBV7-2 with TRBJ2-7; D is possibly TRBD1 or TRBD2 (5 bases each). The CDR3 covers 17 residues. Germline V gene lookup returns CDR1 SGHTA and CDR2 FQGNSA. Trimming shortened V by 3 bases and J by 1 base, and 19 bases separated the two germline ends. Here the CDR3 reads CASSFFASGTPSYEQYF. DNA for the CDR3: TGTGCCAGCAGCTTTTTTGCTTCCGGGACCCCTTCCTACGAGCAGTACTTC.

This clonotype was counted ten times or more. CDR3 DNA: TGTGCCAGCAGTCTTGGGACCGGGAGGAGAGATACGCAGTATTTT. Translated, it gives CASSLGTGRRDTQYF. V is TRBV12-3 or TRBV12-4 and J is TRBJ2-3, with TRBD2 matching over 7 bases. Trimming at V came to 5 bases and at J to 5 bases, leaving 10 bases not matched to a gene. The CDR3 consists of 15 residues.

This clonotype was counted only a few times. V and J are TRBV7-8 and TRBJ1-4, with 10 bases fitting TRBD1. V shed 2 bases and J 7 bases; nucleotides not matched to a gene: 1. This CDR3 has 14 amino acids. The germline gives CDR1 SGHVS, CDR2 FQNEAQ. The CDR3, as DNA: TGTGCCAGCAGCTTATGGACAGGGGGTGAAAAACTGTTTTTT. Protein: CASSLWTGGEKLFF.

This clonotype has more than one count but fewer than ten. The CDR3 sequence is CASSHGTGGEQFF. CDR3 coding DNA: TGTGCCAGTAGTCACGGGACAGGGGGTGAGCAGTTCTTC. The gene calls are TRBV19 and TRBJ2-1; 11 bases agree with TRBD1. With V trimmed by 5 bases and J by 9 bases, 3 bases remained unmatched. The CDR3 totals 13 residues. From germline, CDR1 is LNHDA and CDR2 SQIVND (reference sequence).

This CDR3 reads CASSLAQAANQPQHF. CDR3 DNA: TGTGCCAGCAGCTTGGCACAGGCCGCTAATCAGCCCCAGCATTTT. The rearrangement joins TRBV5-6 to TRBJ1-5, with D maybe TRBD1 (5 bases). V lost 0 bases to trimming and J lost 4 bases, with 11 bases between them. The length of the CDR3 is 15 residues. CDR1 is SGHDT and CDR2 is YYEEEE in the germline V gene.

This chain connects TRBV6-5 to TRBJ1-1; D not resolved. The CDR3 contains 15 residues. Germline loops: CDR1 MNHEY, CDR2 SVGAGI. Trimming pared 0 bases from V and 1 base from J, leaving 9 bases between. The CDR3 DNA reads TGTGCCAGCAGTTACTCACCCTGGGGGAACACTGAAGCTTTCTTT. Encoded protein: CASSYSPWGNTEAFF.

This clonotype was observed a few times. V is TRBV7-2 and J is TRBJ2-1; D remains unclear. CDR1 is SGHTA, CDR2 FQGNSA, per germline. The V gene lost 4 bases and the J gene lost 16 bases, with 17 bases spanning the gap. CDR3 length equals 12 residues. CDR3 DNA: TGTGCCAGCAGCTCGACCCGCAAAGGGCCTTTCTTC. This sequence encodes CASSSTRKGPFF.

The chain is built from TRBV19 and TRBJ2-5; TRBD1 agrees at 7 bases. The CDR3 totals 14 residues. The germline V gene has CDR1 LNHDA and CDR2 SQIVND (reference sequence). Losses at the gene ends were 6 bases for V and 2 bases for J; bases not matched to a gene: 6. The CDR3 loop reads CASRPGTAQETQYF. In DNA, the CDR3 is TGTGCCAGTAGGCCCGGGACAGCACAAGAGACCCAGTACTTC. The full variable domain, its missing parts supplied by reference TRBV19 and TRBJ2-5, is DGGITQSPKYLFRKEGQNVTLSCEQNLNHDAMYWYRQDPGQGLRLIYYSQIVNDFQKGDIAEGYSVSREKKESFPLTVTSAQKNPTAFYLCASRPGTAQETQYFGPGTRLLVL.

V usage is TRBV11-2 and J usage is TRBJ2-5, with D unresolved. CDR3 length: 14 amino acids. Germline V gene data show CDR1 as SGHAT and CDR2 as FQNNGV. The V end was cut by 0 bases, the J end by 4 bases, with 9 bases between. The CDR3 nucleotides are TGTGCCAGCAGCTTAGACAGGTTAAGAGAGACCCAGTACTTC. Translation gives CASSLDRLRETQYF.

This clonotype was counted between two and nine times. The chain joins TRBV6-2 or TRBV6-3 to TRBJ2-7, with 7 positions matching TRBD2. With V trimmed by 2 bases and J by 0 bases, 4 bases remained unmatched. The CDR3 has 15 residues. Germline loops: CDR1 MNHEY, CDR2 SVGEGT. The CDR3 DNA reads as TGTGCCAGCAGTTACGGGAGCGGGGTCTCCTACGAGCAGTACTTC. Translating it yields CASSYGSGVSYEQYF.

This clonotype has ten or more counts. The chain couples TRBV20-1 to TRBJ2-7; 8 bases align to TRBD2. The CDR3 length is 15 residues. Trimming cost V 6 bases and J 1 base; bases outside gene matches: 11. The germline V gene has CDR1 DFQATT and CDR2 SNEGSKA (reference sequence). CDR3 region: CSASDNREGSYEQYF. Written as DNA, the CDR3 is TGCAGTGCAAGCGACAACCGGGAGGGGTCCTACGAGCAGTACTTC.

Ten or more counts support this clonotype. V gene TRBV4-3 combines with J gene TRBJ2-7, with TRBD2 matching over 9 bases. Germline values: CDR1 LGHNA, CDR2 YSLEER. The CDR3 contains 18 residues. The trim removed 1 base at V and 4 bases at J, leaving 14 bases unmatched. This chain's CDR3 is CASSQAPVPSGRSYEQYF. CDR3 coding DNA: TGCGCCAGCAGCCAAGCTCCAGTTCCAAGCGGGAGGAGTTACGAGCAGTACTTC.

In its sample, this clonotype was seen many times. The V call is TRBV5-1, the J call TRBJ2-1; 8 bases match TRBD2. After removal of 3 bases from V and 7 bases from J, the junction contained 15 bases not matched to a gene. The CDR3 covers 17 residues. Germline V gene lookup returns CDR1 SGHRS and CDR2 YFSETQ. The CDR3: CASSSGLAQRLRNEQFF. The CDR3 bases are TGCGCCAGCAGCTCAGGACTAGCCCAGCGCCTCAGAAATGAGCAGTTCTTC.

This clonotype was detected many times. The rearrangement joins TRBV6-5 to TRBJ2-2, with 7 bases aligning to TRBD2. After removal of 8 bases from V and 1 base from J, the junction contained 7 bases not matched to a gene. Germline loops: CDR1 MNHEY, CDR2 SVGAGI. The CDR3 totals 15 residues. CDR3 loop: CASGRGQLNTGELFF. CDR3 nucleotides: TGTGCCAGCGGGAGGGGCCAACTGAACACCGGGGAGCTGTTTTTT.

This clonotype was found many times. This rearrangement joins TRBV5-1 to TRBJ2-7; D is possibly TRBD1 (5 bases). V was clipped by 1 base and J by 0 bases, with 14 bases between them. This CDR3 is built from 16 residues. Germline V gene lookup returns CDR1 SGHRS and CDR2 YFSETQ. CDR3 residues: CASSLSVQGGSYEQYF. CDR3 nucleotides: TGCGCCAGCAGCTTGTCGGTCCAGGGTGGCTCCTACGAGCAGTACTTC.

This clonotype was recorded many times. The chain is built from TRBV7-9 and TRBJ2-3, with 12 bases that match TRBD2. V lost 5 bases and J lost 0; bases outside the gene matches: 6. CDR1 is SEHNR and CDR2 is FQNEAQ in the germline V gene (reference sequence). The CDR3 sequence is 17 residues long. The DNA for the CDR3 is TGTGCCAGCAGCCCAAGACTAGCGGGGGCTAGCACAGATACGCAGTATTTT. As protein: CASSPRLAGASTDTQYF.

This clonotype was counted many times. The DNA of the CDR3 is TGCGCCAGCAGCCGCCGGGACCTTGGAACCCATAATTCACCCCTCCACTTT. This translates into CASSRRDLGTHNSPLHF. The chain recombines TRBV5-1 with TRBJ1-6; D may be TRBD1 (5 bases). The germline CDR1 and CDR2 sequences are SGHRS and YFSETQ. The CDR3 spans 17 residues. Trimming shortened V by 4 bases and J by 5 bases, and 19 bases separated the two germline ends.

Remarks on this clonotype: This sequence may be a read error, since a much larger clone differs from it by one base. The chain employs TRBV5-8 and TRBJ1-1; maybe TRBD1 (5 bases). This CDR3 contains 15 residues. V was shortened by 4 bases and J by 4 bases, with 17 bases between the two germline ends. Germline CDR1 SGHTS, CDR2 YDEGEE. CDR3 sequence: CASSIEQVWGTEAFF. As DNA, the CDR3 is TGTGCCAGCAGCATCGAACAGGTTTGGGGCACTGAAGCTTTCTTT. The full variable domain, in which reference TRBV5-8 and TRBJ1-1 provide the parts outside the CDR3, is EAGVTQSPTHLIKTRGQQATLRCSPISGHTSVYWYQQALGLGLQFLLWYDEGEERNRGNFPPRFSGRQFPNYSSELNVNALELEDSALYLCASSIEQVWGTEAFFGQGTRLTVV.

This clonotype was seen a handful of times. The V call is TRBV7-9, the J call TRBJ2-7; D possibly corresponds to TRBD1 (5 bases). Germline V gene data show CDR1 as SEHNR and CDR2 as FQNEAQ (reference sequence). The CDR3 totals 13 residues. Trimming removed 6 bases from V and 3 bases from J, with 12 bases in between. DNA for the CDR3: TGTGCCAGCAGAACTGGCAGGGTCTACGAGCAGTACTTC. This encodes CASRTGRVYEQYF.

This clonotype was counted a few times. The CDR3 is CASSIDRDNEQFF. CDR3 nucleotides: TGTGCCAGTAGTATAGACAGGGACAATGAGCAGTTCTTC. The chain couples TRBV19 to TRBJ2-1, with D possibly TRBD1 on 5 matching bases. The CDR3 spans 13 residues. Germline values: CDR1 LNHDA, CDR2 SQIVND (reference sequence). Trimming stripped 0 bases from V and 5 bases from J, with 5 bases between.

In regard to this clonotype: The junction departs from germline at one end; a sequencing error may be responsible. The chain is built from TRBV7-7 and TRBJ2-6; D gene unclear. Germline V CDR1 and CDR2: SSHAT, FNYEAQ (reference sequence). This CDR3 region has 16 residues. CDR3 residues: CASSLSPYSGANVLTF. CDR3 coding DNA: TGTGCTAGCAGCTTGAGTCCCTACTCTGGGGCCAACGTCCTGACTTTC.